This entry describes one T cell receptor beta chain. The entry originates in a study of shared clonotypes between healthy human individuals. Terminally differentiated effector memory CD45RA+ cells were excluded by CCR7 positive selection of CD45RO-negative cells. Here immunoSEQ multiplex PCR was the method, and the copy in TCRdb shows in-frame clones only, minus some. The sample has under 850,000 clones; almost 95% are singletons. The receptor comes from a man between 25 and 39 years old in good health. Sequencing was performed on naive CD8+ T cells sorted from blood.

The CDR3: CASSLRPGTGPNDEQFF. CDR3 bases: TGTGCCAGCAGCTTACGGCCGGGGACAGGGCCAAACGATGAGCAGTTCTTC. This sequence joins TRBV11-2 and TRBJ2-1; 9 positions match TRBD1. From germline, CDR1 is SGHAT and CDR2 FQNNGV. The CDR3 is made up of 17 amino acids. With 2 bases clipped from V and 8 bases from J, the junction kept 13 bases outside the gene matches.